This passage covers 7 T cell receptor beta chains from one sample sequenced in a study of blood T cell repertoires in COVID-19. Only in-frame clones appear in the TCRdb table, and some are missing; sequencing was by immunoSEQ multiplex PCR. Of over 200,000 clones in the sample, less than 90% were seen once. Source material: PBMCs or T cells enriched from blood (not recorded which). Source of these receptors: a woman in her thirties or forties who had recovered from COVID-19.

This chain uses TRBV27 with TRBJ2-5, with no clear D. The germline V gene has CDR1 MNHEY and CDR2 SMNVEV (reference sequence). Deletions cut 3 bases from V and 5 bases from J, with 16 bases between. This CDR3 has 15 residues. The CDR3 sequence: CASSFTSLGRETQYF. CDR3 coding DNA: TGTGCCAGCAGTTTCACCTCCTTGGGCCGGGAGACCCAGTACTTC.

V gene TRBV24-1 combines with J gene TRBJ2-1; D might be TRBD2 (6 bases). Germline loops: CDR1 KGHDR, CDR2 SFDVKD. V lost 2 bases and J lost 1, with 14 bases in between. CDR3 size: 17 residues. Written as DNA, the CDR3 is TGTGCCACCAGTGATTCTGCATCTAGCGTTTCCTACAATGAGCAGTTCTTC. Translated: CATSDSASSVSYNEQFF.

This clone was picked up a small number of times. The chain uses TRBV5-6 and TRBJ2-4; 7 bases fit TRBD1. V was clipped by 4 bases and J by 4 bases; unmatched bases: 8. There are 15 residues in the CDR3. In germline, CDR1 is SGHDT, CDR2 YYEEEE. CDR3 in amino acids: CASSEGTASKNIQYF. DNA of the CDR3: TGTGCCAGCAGCGAGGGGACAGCCTCTAAAAACATTCAGTACTTC.

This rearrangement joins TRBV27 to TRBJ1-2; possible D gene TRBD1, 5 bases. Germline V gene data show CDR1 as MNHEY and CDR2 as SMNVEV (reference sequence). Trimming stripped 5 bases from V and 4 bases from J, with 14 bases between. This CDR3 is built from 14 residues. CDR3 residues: CASSRGVGPYGYTF. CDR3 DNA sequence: TGTGCCAGCAGTCGGGGGGTTGGTCCCTATGGCTACACCTTC.

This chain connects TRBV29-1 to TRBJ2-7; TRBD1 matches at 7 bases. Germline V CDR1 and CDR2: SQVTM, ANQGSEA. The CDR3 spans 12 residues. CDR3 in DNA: TGCAGTGGGGCGTTGGCAGGGGGCGAGCAGTACGTC. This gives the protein CSGALAGGEQYV.

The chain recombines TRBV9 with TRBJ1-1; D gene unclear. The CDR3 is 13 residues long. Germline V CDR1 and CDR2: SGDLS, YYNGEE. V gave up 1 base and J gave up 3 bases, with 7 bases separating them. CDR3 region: CASSVMEDTEAFF. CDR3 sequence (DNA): TGTGCCAGCAGCGTAATGGAGGACACTGAAGCTTTCTTT.

The CDR3 is CATSAGPSYNEQFF. The CDR3 DNA is TGTGCCACCAGCGCAGGGCCCTCCTACAATGAGCAGTTCTTC. This chain connects TRBV24-1 to TRBJ2-1; tentatively, D is TRBD1 (5 bases). Between the trimmed V and J ends, which lost 7 bases and 0 bases, there was a span of 9 bases. CDR3 length: 14 residues. Germline V gene sequence: CDR1 KGHDR, CDR2 SFDVKD.